Presented here are 25 T cell receptor beta chains from one specimen sequenced in a study of identical twins. TCRdb recomputed calls from the 5' RACE reads with MiXCR, one row per CDR3 protein. This table holds about 1.7 million distinct CDR3 sequences, less than 40% found once. Sequencing used cord blood. These receptors were taken from a newborn girl in good health.

The genes are TRBV5-1 and TRBJ2-2; 7 bases map to TRBD2. The CDR3 loop spans 15 amino acids. CDR1 SGHRS and CDR2 YFSETQ come from the germline V gene. V trimming: 7 bases; J trimming: 5 bases; junction bases outside the gene matches: 11. CDR3 coding DNA: TGCGCCAGCCTTCCGACGGGAGGAGGGACCGGGGAGCTGTTTTTT. Translated, it gives CASLPTGGGTGELFF.

This chain links TRBV5-1 with TRBJ1-4; D possibly corresponds to TRBD1 (5 bases). Germline V gene lookup returns CDR1 SGHRS and CDR2 YFSETQ. V shed 5 bases and J shed 8 bases, with 13 bases lying between them. This CDR3 is 13 amino acids long. The DNA for the CDR3 is TGCGCCAGCAGGCTTCCTGGGACCGAAAAACTGTTTTTT. This translates into CASRLPGTEKLFF.

As regards this clonotype: Germline is not matched at one junction end, which may reflect a read error. The chain joins TRBV28 to TRBJ2-5; D not resolved. The J call may be in error: the DNA end matches TRBJ2-7 better. The CDR3 contains 12 residues. Germline CDR1 MDHEN, CDR2 SYDVKM. The CDR3 sequence is CPSSLWGYEQYF. The CDR3 coding sequence is TGTCCCAGCAGTTTATGGGGTTACGAGCAGTACTTC.

This clonotype was counted between two and nine times. The chain recombines TRBV15 with TRBJ1-6; TRBD1 might be the D (5 bases). Trimming pared 8 bases from V and 8 bases from J, leaving 16 bases between. Germline V gene lookup returns CDR1 LNHNV and CDR2 YYDKDF (reference sequence). This CDR3 spans 14 amino acids. CDR3 coding DNA: TGTGCCACCGGGTTAGAGGGACCCCATTCACCCCTCCACTTT. As protein: CATGLEGPHSPLHF.

This clonotype came up a few times. V gene TRBV20-1 combines with J gene TRBJ2-7; 10 positions agree with TRBD1. V shed 5 bases and J 3 bases; nucleotides not matched to a gene: 4. Germline V gene sequence: CDR1 DFQATT, CDR2 SNEGSKA (reference sequence). This CDR3 has 13 amino acids. CDR3 loop: CSAQDRGNYEQYF. The CDR3 nucleotides are TGCAGTGCTCAGGACAGGGGGAACTACGAGCAGTACTTC.

This clonotype was counted a few times. The chain recombines TRBV20-1 with TRBJ1-6; a weak D match, TRBD1 (6 bases). CDR1 and CDR2 from the germline V gene are DFQATT and SNEGSKA (reference sequence). CDR3 length: 13 residues. V lost 6 bases and J lost 9, with 15 bases in between. The CDR3 region is CSAKDSLVSPLHF. In DNA form, the CDR3 reads TGCAGTGCCAAGGACAGCCTCGTTTCACCCCTCCACTTT.

This clonotype was observed at least ten times. V usage is TRBV12-3 or TRBV12-4 and J usage is TRBJ2-7; the D gene is possibly TRBD2 (5 bases). With 9 bases removed from V and 2 bases from J, the gap between germline ends came to 11 bases. This CDR3 has 12 amino acids. The DNA for the CDR3 is TGTGCCAGTCGAGGAGGCCCCTACGAGCAGTACTTC. As protein: CASRGGPYEQYF.

This clonotype was detected only a few times. The chain is built from TRBV20-1 and TRBJ1-2; weak D call: TRBD1 (5 bases). V was trimmed by 3 bases and J by 6 bases, leaving 14 bases between them. The CDR3 contains 13 residues. Per the germline V gene, CDR1 is DFQATT and CDR2 is SNEGSKA (reference sequence). CDR3 in amino acids: CSARRGQRDGYTF. The CDR3, as DNA: TGCAGTGCTAGGAGGGGCCAGAGGGATGGCTACACCTTC.

The chain couples TRBV20-1 to TRBJ1-4; D gene unclear. CDR3 length equals 15 residues. Per germline, CDR1 DFQATT and CDR2 SNEGSKA (reference sequence). V was pared by 3 bases and J by 4 bases, with 15 bases between. CDR3 region: CSARLGGLINEKLFF. The CDR3 region has the DNA TGCAGTGCTAGGCTGGGTGGGCTCATTAATGAAAAACTGTTTTTT.

This clonotype has a handful of counts. The chain recombines TRBV12-3 or TRBV12-4 with TRBJ1-1, with a possible D match to TRBD1 (6 bases). With 4 bases removed from V and 12 bases from J, the gap between germline ends came to 12 bases. This CDR3 is 11 amino acids long. Written as DNA, the CDR3 is TGTGCCAGCAGTTACAGGGATAAGACTTTCTTT. It encodes CASSYRDKTFF.

This clonotype has just a few counts. The V call is TRBV5-1, the J call TRBJ1-1; unclear D gene. The V gene lost 0 bases and the J gene lost 4 bases, with 10 bases spanning the gap. CDR1 SGHRS and CDR2 YFSETQ come from the germline V gene. This CDR3 is 14 amino acids long. The DNA for the CDR3 is TGCGCCAGCAGCTTGGTTCCGGAGAGCACTGAAGCTTTCTTT. Translating it yields CASSLVPESTEAFF.

The DNA of the CDR3 is TGTGCCAGCAGTTTAGGGGGACAGGGCCGGACGAATGAGCAGTACTTC. Translating gives CASSLGGQGRTNEQYF. V gene TRBV28 combines with J gene TRBJ2-1, with TRBD1 identical over 9 bases. The J call is doubtful: the DNA matches TRBJ2-7 better. This CDR3 spans 16 amino acids. The V gene's germline CDR1 is MDHEN and CDR2 SYDVKM.

The gene calls are TRBV20-1 and TRBJ2-2; D might be TRBD2 (5 bases). The CDR3 contains 13 residues. CDR1 and CDR2 from the germline V gene are DFQATT and SNEGSKA (reference sequence). V lost 5 bases and J 8 bases, leaving 15 bases between the germline ends. CDR3 amino acids: CSAPEGVVGELFF. CDR3 nucleotides: TGCAGTGCTCCCGAGGGCGTAGTGGGGGAGCTGTTTTTT.

The chain uses TRBV4-2 and TRBJ1-1, with D maybe TRBD1 (6 bases). Trimming pared 4 bases from V and 11 bases from J, leaving 17 bases between. Germline V gene sequence: CDR1 LGHNA, CDR2 YNFKEQ. This CDR3 spans 13 amino acids. CDR3 DNA: TGTGCCAGCAGCCCCCCCCGAGGGGGAGGGGCTTTCTTT. This encodes CASSPPRGGGAFF.

V is TRBV27 and J is TRBJ2-7; D uncertain. With 5 bases removed from V and 6 bases from J, the gap between germline ends came to 11 bases. The V gene's germline CDR1 is MNHEY and CDR2 SMNVEV (reference sequence). There are 12 residues in the CDR3. The CDR3 DNA is TGTGCCAGCAGTCCATCTCAACCCGAGCAGTACTTC. This gives the protein CASSPSQPEQYF.

The chain combines TRBV25-1 with TRBJ1-4, with TRBD1 matching 12 bases. V trimming: 8 bases; J trimming: 8 bases; junction bases outside the gene matches: 9. There are 15 residues in the CDR3. Germline lookup yields CDR1 MGHDK and CDR2 SYGVNS. The CDR3 sequence is CASRRIGTGGEKLFF. The CDR3 DNA follows: TGTGCCAGCCGGAGGATCGGGACAGGGGGCGAAAAACTGTTTTTT.

In DNA form, the CDR3 reads TGCGCCAGCAGCCGCGACCCACTCCAGTTTGGGGATGAGCAGTACTTC. Translated, it gives CASSRDPLQFGDEQYF. The J gene is TRBJ2-5, the V gene TRBV5-1; no definite D call. The V and J ends lost 4 bases and 11 bases respectively, with 27 bases between them. Germline lookup yields CDR1 SGHRS and CDR2 YFSETQ. There are 16 residues in the CDR3.

The chain employs TRBV6-1 and TRBJ2-1, with D uncertain. The V gene's germline CDR1 is MNHNS and CDR2 SASEGT. Trimming cost V 5 bases and J 7 bases, with 9 bases left between them. The length of the CDR3 is 12 residues. CDR3 sequence reads: CASSWVRNEQFF. CDR3 DNA sequence: TGTGCCAGCAGTTGGGTGAGGAATGAGCAGTTCTTC.

This clonotype was detected only once. This chain uses TRBV20-1 with TRBJ2-5, with 8 bases that match TRBD1. J was trimmed by 4 bases and V by 0 bases; bases with no gene match: 7. This CDR3 comprises 15 residues. Per germline, CDR1 DFQATT and CDR2 SNEGSKA (reference sequence). This CDR3 is CSARDNPGGSETQYF. The DNA of the CDR3 is TGCAGTGCTAGAGATAATCCAGGGGGCTCAGAGACCCAGTACTTC.

The V gene is TRBV20-1, the J gene TRBJ2-2; either TRBD1 or TRBD2 may fit D (5 bases each). Germline V CDR1 and CDR2: DFQATT, SNEGSKA (reference sequence). Trimming took 6 bases from V and 1 from J, leaving 18 bases between them. CDR3 length equals 16 residues. The CDR3 DNA is TGCAGTGCCGTTGGGCCCCAGGGACGGAACACCGGGGAGCTGTTTTTT. Translating it yields CSAVGPQGRNTGELFF.

This clonotype turned up a few times. The chain links TRBV20-1 to TRBJ2-7; D is possibly TRBD1 (6 bases). The germline V and J ends were trimmed by 5 bases and 3 bases, with 11 bases remaining between them. This CDR3 spans 12 amino acids. CDR1 and CDR2 from the germline V gene are DFQATT and SNEGSKA (reference sequence). This CDR3 reads CSALQGNYEQYF. In DNA form, the CDR3 reads TGCAGTGCTCTACAGGGAAACTACGAGCAGTACTTC.

The chain joins TRBV19 to TRBJ2-5, with TRBD2 identical over 8 bases. TRBJ2-7 matches the DNA end more closely, so the J call is doubtful. The germline V gene encodes CDR1 LNHDA and CDR2 SQIVND (reference sequence). The CDR3 runs to 15 residues. The CDR3 region is CASSISGGKTYEQYF. The DNA for the CDR3 is TGTGCCAGTAGTATCTCGGGGGGGAAAACCTACGAGCAGTACTTC.

This clonotype has a single count. This chain joins TRBV4-1 and TRBJ2-4; 9 nucleotides align to TRBD2. The CDR3 runs 19 residues. Looked up from germline, CDR1 is MGHRA and CDR2 is YSYEKL. The J segment lost 0 bases and the V segment lost 0 bases, leaving 9 bases of the junction unmatched. The CDR3 here is CASSQDRLAGRLAKNIQYF. The CDR3 DNA reads as TGCGCCAGCAGCCAAGATAGGCTAGCGGGGCGGCTAGCCAAAAACATTCAGTACTTC.

This clonotype was observed a handful of times. The J gene is TRBJ1-6, the V gene TRBV7-6; D gene uncertain. The germline V and J ends were trimmed by 9 bases and 2 bases, with 11 bases remaining between them. The CDR3 runs to 14 residues. Looked up from germline, CDR1 is SGHVS and CDR2 is FNYEAQ. CDR3 sequence reads: CASSLETYNSPLHF. The CDR3 DNA reads as TGTGCCAGTTCACTGGAGACCTATAATTCACCCCTCCACTTT.

The V gene is TRBV20-1, the J gene TRBJ2-3, with TRBD1 identical over 10 bases. CDR3 length equals 12 residues. Unmatched junction bases numbered 0, after V lost 5 bases and J lost 4 bases. Germline-derived CDR1 and CDR2 are DFQATT and SNEGSKA (reference sequence). CDR3 region: CSADRGPDTQYF. In DNA, the CDR3 is TGCAGTGCTGACAGGGGGCCAGATACGCAGTATTTT.